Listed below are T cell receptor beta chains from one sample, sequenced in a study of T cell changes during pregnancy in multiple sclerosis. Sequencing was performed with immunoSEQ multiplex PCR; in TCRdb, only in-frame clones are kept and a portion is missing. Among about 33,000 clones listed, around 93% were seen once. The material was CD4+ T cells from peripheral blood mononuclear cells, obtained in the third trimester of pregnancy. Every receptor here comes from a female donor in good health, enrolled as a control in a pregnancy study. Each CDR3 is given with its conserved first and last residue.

CDR3aa: CASNPPWGQREAFF
v_gene: TRBV28
j_gene: TRBJ1-1

CDR3aa: CASRRQQMNTEAFF
v_gene: TRBV6-5
j_gene: TRBJ1-1

CDR3aa: CASTLGGNTEAFF
v_gene: TRBV6-5
j_gene: TRBJ1-1

CDR3aa: CASSPGGQPQHF
v_gene: TRBV2
j_gene: TRBJ1-5

CDR3aa: CASSALRDSLYGYTF
v_gene: TRBV7-2
j_gene: TRBJ1-2

CDR3aa: CASSLSWRANEKLFF
v_gene: TRBV28
j_gene: TRBJ1-4

CDR3aa: CASSQSTGTGELFF
v_gene: TRBV18
j_gene: TRBJ2-2

CDR3aa: CAISESGREVEQFF
v_gene: TRBV10-3
j_gene: TRBJ2-1

CDR3aa: CAISGTGDEQYF
v_gene: TRBV10-3
j_gene: TRBJ2-7

CDR3aa: CASSQFQETQYF
v_gene: TRBV7-2
j_gene: TRBJ2-5

CDR3aa: CASSYSRRVIVGYTF
v_gene: TRBV6-5
j_gene: TRBJ1-2

CDR3aa: CASSASMGGTGELFF
v_gene: TRBV6-5
j_gene: TRBJ2-2

CDR3aa: CASSGPPGLIRTQYF
v_gene: TRBV18
j_gene: TRBJ2-3